This TCR beta chain was sequenced for a study of beta chain features in type 1 diabetes. Study outcomes and limitations: Type 1 diabetes patients had moderately but significantly shorter TCRB CDR3s in all four CD4+ subsets. Across patients, naive, central memory and Treg TCRB repertoires exhibited apparently greater similarity than was observed across healthy donors. Whether HLA type affects TCRB rearrangement stayed undetermined in the present work.

Of note for this clone: Its antigen is unidentified.

The CDR3 consists of 13 residues. The junction had 7 bases not matched to a gene; V was cut back by 7 bases and J by 7 bases. CDR1 and CDR2 from the germline V gene are MNHEY and SVGAGI. Sorting that relied on CD45RO/CCR7/CD25/CD127/CD95/CD27 yielded CD4+ naive, central memory, regulatory and stem cell-like memory cells. Expressed TCRB transcripts were sequenced, since all the RNA that had been isolated was reverse transcribed. The method was immunoSEQ multiplex PCR; TCRdb's version includes in-frame clones alone and lacks a portion of them. This sample has 400,000 or so clones, with 9.6% found just once.

Material for sequencing was central memory CD4+ T cells from blood. The V call is TRBV6-5, the J call TRBJ1-2; 9 positions match TRBD1. This clonotype was obtained from a man between 25 and 39 years old with type 1 diabetes. The CDR3 DNA is TGTGCCAGCACCATACAGGGGGCAGGTGGCTACACCTTC. Amino acid sequence: CASTIQGAGGYTF.